The clone carrying this T cell receptor beta chain appeared a few times. These data come from a study of identical twins. TCRdb called the 5' RACE reads again in MiXCR, with one record for every CDR3 protein. This repertoire shows hundreds of thousands of distinct CDR3 sequences, around 24% found once; its top ten account for more than 0.4%. These data were also reused for a study on yellow fever vaccine responses in identical twins.

The sequence was obtained from a woman aged 18-29 years in good health. Sequencing was done on a sample of CD4+ T cells sorted from blood.

The CDR3 loop reads CASSYLAGALEQYF. The CDR3 DNA reads as TGTGCCAGCAGTTACCTAGCGGGAGCCCTCGAGCAGTACTTC. This chain connects TRBV2 to TRBJ2-7, with 10 bases matching TRBD2. Unmatched junction bases numbered 7, after V lost 5 bases and J lost 6 bases. Germline CDR1 is SNHLY and CDR2 is FYNNEI. This CDR3 comprises 14 residues.